The rows below give T cell receptor beta chains drawn from one sample of a study of T cells in Graves' hyperthyroidism and ophthalmopathy. TCRdb passed the multiplex PCR reads through MiXCR, listing each CDR3 protein once. The sample contains 210,000 or so distinct CDR3 sequences, about a sixth of which appear only once. The sample taken for sequencing was blood. Every receptor here comes from a man in his fifties with Graves' hyperthyroidism. The CDR3 runs from the conserved cysteine through the conserved F or W. Each record gives: clone size, D gene, V gene, J gene, CDR3 DNA, CDR3 protein. The D gene is left open where the match is weak. Clone size is shown for a subset of rows, as once, few, many or a class of expanded clone.

clone_size: many; d_call: TRBD1; v_call: TRBV11-3; j_call: TRBJ2-3; cdr3_nt: TGTGCCAGCAGCTTAGGGGCAGGGGGCATCACAGATACGCAGTATTTT; cdr3_aa: CASSLGAGGITDTQYF
clone_size: many; d_call: TRBD2; v_call: TRBV7-3; j_call: TRBJ2-1; cdr3_nt: TGTGCCAGCAGCCCCCGGGCTAGCGGCAACAATGAGCAGTTCTTC; cdr3_aa: CASSPRASGNNEQFF
clone_size: few; d_call: NA; v_call: TRBV9; j_call: TRBJ2-6; cdr3_nt: TGTGCCAGCAGCGACAGGGCTGGGGCCAACGTCCTGACTTTC; cdr3_aa: CASSDRAGANVLTF
clone_size: NA; d_call: NA; v_call: TRBV5-1; j_call: TRBJ2-5; cdr3_nt: TGCGCCAGCAGCTTGTTCCAGCAAGAGACCCAGTACTTC; cdr3_aa: CASSLFQQETQYF
clone_size: many; d_call: TRBD1; v_call: TRBV20-1; j_call: TRBJ2-7; cdr3_nt: TGCAGTGCAGACCTCCGACAGGGGGGCGAGCAGTACTTC; cdr3_aa: CSADLRQGGEQYF
clone_size: NA; d_call: TRBD2; v_call: TRBV7-9; j_call: TRBJ2-1; cdr3_nt: TGTGCCAGCAGCGTAACTAGCGGGAGGGCCAGTCGGGAGCAGTTCTTC; cdr3_aa: CASSVTSGRASREQFF
clone_size: NA; d_call: NA; v_call: TRBV18; j_call: TRBJ2-1; cdr3_nt: TGTGCCAGCTCACCTAACCAAACTAAAAGGAAGTTCTTC; cdr3_aa: CASSPNQTKRKFF
clone_size: many; d_call: NA; v_call: TRBV28; j_call: TRBJ1-4; cdr3_nt: TGTGCCAGCAGTTTCCCCCAGGGGCGGGAAAAACTGTTTTTT; cdr3_aa: CASSFPQGREKLFF
clone_size: NA; d_call: TRBD2; v_call: TRBV12-3/TRBV12-4; j_call: TRBJ2-1; cdr3_nt: TGTGCCAGCAGGAGACTAGCGGGAGGGCCAGGTGAGCAGTTCTTC; cdr3_aa: CASRRLAGGPGEQFF
clone_size: many; d_call: TRBD2; v_call: TRBV3-1; j_call: TRBJ2-1; cdr3_nt: TGTGCCAGCAGCCTGACTAGCGGGAGGGCCAATGGGAATGAGCAGTTCTTC; cdr3_aa: CASSLTSGRANGNEQFF
clone_size: few; d_call: NA; v_call: TRBV4-3; j_call: TRBJ2-1; cdr3_nt: TGCGCCAGCAGCCAAGATCGGATCTACACGCATACCGACAATGAGCAGTTCTTC; cdr3_aa: CASSQDRIYTHTDNEQFF
clone_size: few; d_call: NA; v_call: TRBV2; j_call: TRBJ1-6; cdr3_nt: TGTGCCAGCAGTGGCCAGATTCAGGGCTTCGATTCACCCCTCCACTTT; cdr3_aa: CASSGQIQGFDSPLHF
clone_size: NA; d_call: NA; v_call: TRBV20-1; j_call: TRBJ1-1; cdr3_nt: TGCAGTGCTAGATCAGCTTTCGTCGGTTTGAACACTGAAGCTTTCTTT; cdr3_aa: CSARSAFVGLNTEAFF
clone_size: many; d_call: NA; v_call: TRBV28; j_call: TRBJ1-4; cdr3_nt: TGTGCCAGCAGTTTCGGGTTGGGCAGCGGGAGTGAAAAACTGTTTTTT; cdr3_aa: CASSFGLGSGSEKLFF
clone_size: many; d_call: NA; v_call: TRBV12-3/TRBV12-4; j_call: TRBJ2-5; cdr3_nt: TGTGCCAGCACACAGTCCTACCAAGAGACCCAGTACTTC; cdr3_aa: CASTQSYQETQYF
clone_size: many; d_call: NA; v_call: TRBV20-1; j_call: TRBJ1-2; cdr3_nt: TGCAGTGGCCCTACGGGCGGGAACTATGGCTACACCTTC; cdr3_aa: CSGPTGGNYGYTF
clone_size: NA; d_call: NA; v_call: TRBV5-1; j_call: TRBJ2-3; cdr3_nt: TGCGCCAGCAGCAAAAGAGTGGACTTTCTCACGGGAGATACGCAGTATTTT; cdr3_aa: CASSKRVDFLTGDTQYF
clone_size: NA; d_call: TRBD2; v_call: TRBV10-1; j_call: TRBJ2-7; cdr3_nt: TGCGCCAGCAGCCCTAGCGGGAGCTACGGGCAGTACTTC; cdr3_aa: CASSPSGSYGQYF
clone_size: many; d_call: NA; v_call: TRBV7-9; j_call: TRBJ2-2; cdr3_nt: TGTGCCAGCAGCTTATCACAGACGAACACCGGGGAGCTGTTTTTT; cdr3_aa: CASSLSQTNTGELFF
clone_size: many; d_call: NA; v_call: TRBV11-1; j_call: TRBJ2-7; cdr3_nt: TGTGCCAGCAGCTTAAGGGTGACATTCGGCTCCTACGAGCAGTACTTC; cdr3_aa: CASSLRVTFGSYEQYF
clone_size: many; d_call: NA; v_call: TRBV7-9; j_call: TRBJ2-7; cdr3_nt: TGTGCCAGCACGGACACAAACTACGAGCAGTACTTC; cdr3_aa: CASTDTNYEQYF
clone_size: many; d_call: NA; v_call: TRBV18; j_call: TRBJ2-5; cdr3_nt: TGTGCCAGCTCACCACAGGAGGATGAGACCCAGTACTTC; cdr3_aa: CASSPQEDETQYF
clone_size: NA; d_call: NA; v_call: TRBV25-1; j_call: TRBJ2-2; cdr3_nt: TGTGCCAGCAGTGAGGTTAGCCCCGGGGAGCTGTTTTTT; cdr3_aa: CASSEVSPGELFF
clone_size: many; d_call: NA; v_call: TRBV3-1; j_call: TRBJ2-1; cdr3_nt: TGTGCCAGCAGCCAAGAAGGGGGTATGGATGAGCAGTTCTTC; cdr3_aa: CASSQEGGMDEQFF
clone_size: many; d_call: TRBD1; v_call: TRBV12-3/TRBV12-4; j_call: TRBJ2-3; cdr3_nt: TGTGCCAGCAGTTTAGAATGGGACAGCGCCCCCACAGATACGCAGTATTTT; cdr3_aa: CASSLEWDSAPTDTQYF
clone_size: NA; d_call: TRBD2; v_call: TRBV5-1; j_call: TRBJ2-2; cdr3_nt: TGCGCCAGCAGCGGGCAGAGCGGGATAACCGGGGAGCTGTTTTTT; cdr3_aa: CASSGQSGITGELFF
clone_size: NA; d_call: NA; v_call: TRBV5-8; j_call: TRBJ2-5; cdr3_nt: TGTGCCAGCTCTGTCTTGGGGTCCTCTGGACTACAAGAGACCCAGTACTTC; cdr3_aa: CASSVLGSSGLQETQYF
clone_size: few; d_call: NA; v_call: TRBV20-1; j_call: TRBJ2-7; cdr3_nt: TGCAGTGCTAAGGGTGGTACAGTTACCTACGAGCAGTACTTC; cdr3_aa: CSAKGGTVTYEQYF
clone_size: few; d_call: NA; v_call: TRBV7-9; j_call: TRBJ2-2; cdr3_nt: TGTGCCAGCACCCAGGGGGGCGGGGAGCTGTTTTTT; cdr3_aa: CASTQGGGELFF
clone_size: NA; d_call: TRBD2; v_call: TRBV9; j_call: TRBJ2-2; cdr3_nt: TGTGCCAGCAGCGCGACCGGGACTAGCGGGGTCGCGAACACCGGGGAGCTGTTTTTT; cdr3_aa: CASSATGTSGVANTGELFF
clone_size: NA; d_call: TRBD1; v_call: TRBV4-1; j_call: TRBJ1-2; cdr3_nt: TGCGCCAGCAGCCAATCGACAGGGGCTGTTAACTATGGCTACACCTTC; cdr3_aa: CASSQSTGAVNYGYTF
clone_size: NA; d_call: TRBD2; v_call: TRBV7-9; j_call: TRBJ2-2; cdr3_nt: TGTGCCAGCAGCCGGCTAGCGGAGTTCGCCGGGGAGCTGTTTTTT; cdr3_aa: CASSRLAEFAGELFF
clone_size: many; d_call: TRBD2; v_call: TRBV27; j_call: TRBJ2-1; cdr3_nt: TGTGCCAGCAGGCCACCGGGGACTAGCAATGAGCAGTTCTTC; cdr3_aa: CASRPPGTSNEQFF
clone_size: NA; d_call: TRBD2; v_call: TRBV12-3/TRBV12-4; j_call: TRBJ2-5; cdr3_nt: TGTGCCAGCAGTTTTCTCTCTTCTCGGCGGGGGAGTGGTAAAGAGACCCAGTACTTC; cdr3_aa: CASSFLSSRRGSGKETQYF
clone_size: many; d_call: NA; v_call: TRBV11-2; j_call: TRBJ1-1; cdr3_nt: TGTGCCAGCAGCTTAGATCAGGGGACAGAAGCTTTCTTT; cdr3_aa: CASSLDQGTEAFF
clone_size: many; d_call: TRBD1; v_call: TRBV27; j_call: TRBJ2-5; cdr3_nt: TGTGCCAGCAGTCATAGGACAGGGGGAGAGACCCAGTACTTC; cdr3_aa: CASSHRTGGETQYF
clone_size: NA; d_call: TRBD1; v_call: TRBV6-2/TRBV6-3; j_call: TRBJ2-7; cdr3_nt: TGTGCCAGCAGCAACATACGCCCAGGGGGCGCAAACTACGAGCAGTACTTC; cdr3_aa: CASSNIRPGGANYEQYF
clone_size: many; d_call: NA; v_call: TRBV28; j_call: TRBJ2-7; cdr3_nt: TGTGCCAGCAGGAGACAAGGGGCCTACGAGCAGTACTTC; cdr3_aa: CASRRQGAYEQYF
clone_size: NA; d_call: TRBD2; v_call: TRBV29-1; j_call: TRBJ2-1; cdr3_nt: TGCAGCGTTGAACGGCTAGCGGGATACAATGAGCAGTTCTTC; cdr3_aa: CSVERLAGYNEQFF
clone_size: many; d_call: NA; v_call: TRBV27; j_call: TRBJ1-1; cdr3_nt: TGTGCCAGCAGTCCCCGAACTAACACTGAAGCTTTCTTT; cdr3_aa: CASSPRTNTEAFF
clone_size: few; d_call: NA; v_call: TRBV20-1; j_call: TRBJ2-5; cdr3_nt: TGCAGTGCTAGAGATCGGCGGGTGCGAGAGACCCAGTACTTC; cdr3_aa: CSARDRRVRETQYF
clone_size: few; d_call: NA; v_call: TRBV6-1; j_call: TRBJ1-2; cdr3_nt: TGTGCCAGCAGTTTGGAATGGTGGGATGGCTACACCTTC; cdr3_aa: CASSLEWWDGYTF
clone_size: NA; d_call: NA; v_call: TRBV29-1; j_call: TRBJ2-5; cdr3_nt: TGCAGCGTTGATGCGCACAACAGGGTTGGGGAGACCCAGTACTTC; cdr3_aa: CSVDAHNRVGETQYF
clone_size: NA; d_call: NA; v_call: TRBV7-8; j_call: TRBJ2-5; cdr3_nt: TGTGCCAGCAGCCCCGGCCGGCGGGGAGAGACCCAGTACTTC; cdr3_aa: CASSPGRRGETQYF
clone_size: NA; d_call: NA; v_call: TRBV2; j_call: TRBJ1-1; cdr3_nt: TGTGCCAGCAGTGAGGTCCGGGGAGGTACTGAAGCTTTCTTT; cdr3_aa: CASSEVRGGTEAFF
clone_size: few; d_call: NA; v_call: TRBV28; j_call: TRBJ1-1; cdr3_nt: TGTGCCAGCAGAGGATACACTGAAGCTTTCTTT; cdr3_aa: CASRGYTEAFF
clone_size: many; d_call: NA; v_call: TRBV5-1; j_call: TRBJ1-1; cdr3_nt: TGCGCCAGCAGCCCTTACCGGACAGATGAAGCTTTCTTT; cdr3_aa: CASSPYRTDEAFF
clone_size: many; d_call: NA; v_call: TRBV28; j_call: TRBJ1-1; cdr3_nt: TGTGCCAGCAGTATACTCCCGGGACACCTGAACACTGAAGCTTTCTTT; cdr3_aa: CASSILPGHLNTEAFF
clone_size: few; d_call: TRBD1; v_call: TRBV11-3; j_call: TRBJ2-1; cdr3_nt: TGTGCCAGCAGCTTCTCCGGGACAGGGTCCAATGAGCAGTTCTTC; cdr3_aa: CASSFSGTGSNEQFF